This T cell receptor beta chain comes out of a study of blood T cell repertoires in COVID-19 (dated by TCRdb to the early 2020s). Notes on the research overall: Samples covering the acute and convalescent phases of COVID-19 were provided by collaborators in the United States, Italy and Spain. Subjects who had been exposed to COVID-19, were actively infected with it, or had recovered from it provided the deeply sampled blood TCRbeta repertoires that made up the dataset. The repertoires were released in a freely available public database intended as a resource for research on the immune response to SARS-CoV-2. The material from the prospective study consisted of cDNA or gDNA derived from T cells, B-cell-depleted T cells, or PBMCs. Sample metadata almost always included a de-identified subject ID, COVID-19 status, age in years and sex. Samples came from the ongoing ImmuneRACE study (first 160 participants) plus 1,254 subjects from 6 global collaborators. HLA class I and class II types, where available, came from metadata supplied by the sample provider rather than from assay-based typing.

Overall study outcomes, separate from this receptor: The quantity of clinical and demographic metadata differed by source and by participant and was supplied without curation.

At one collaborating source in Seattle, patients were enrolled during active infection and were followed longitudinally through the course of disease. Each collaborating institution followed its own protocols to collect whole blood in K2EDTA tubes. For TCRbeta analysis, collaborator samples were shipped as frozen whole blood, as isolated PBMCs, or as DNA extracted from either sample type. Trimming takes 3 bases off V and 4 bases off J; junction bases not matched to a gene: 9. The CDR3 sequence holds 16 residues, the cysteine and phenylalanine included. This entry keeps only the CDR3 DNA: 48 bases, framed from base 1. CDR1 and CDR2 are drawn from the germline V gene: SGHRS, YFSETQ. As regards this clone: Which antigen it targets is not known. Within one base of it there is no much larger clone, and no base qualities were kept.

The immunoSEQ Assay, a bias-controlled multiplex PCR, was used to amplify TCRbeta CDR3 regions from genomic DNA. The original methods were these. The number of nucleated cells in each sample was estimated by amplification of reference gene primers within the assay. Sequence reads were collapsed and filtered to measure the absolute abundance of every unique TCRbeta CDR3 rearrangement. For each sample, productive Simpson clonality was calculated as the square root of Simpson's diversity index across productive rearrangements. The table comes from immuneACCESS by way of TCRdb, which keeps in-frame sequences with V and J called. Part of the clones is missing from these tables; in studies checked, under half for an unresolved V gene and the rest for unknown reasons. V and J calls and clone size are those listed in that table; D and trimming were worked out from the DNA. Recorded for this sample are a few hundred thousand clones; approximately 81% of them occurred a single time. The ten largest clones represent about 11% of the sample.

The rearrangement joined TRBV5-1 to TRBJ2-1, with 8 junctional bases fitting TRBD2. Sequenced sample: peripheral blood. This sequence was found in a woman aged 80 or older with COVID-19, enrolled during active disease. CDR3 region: CASSSGGGGTYNEQFF. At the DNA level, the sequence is TGCGCCAGCAGCTCTGGAGGCGGGGGGACTTACAATGAGCAGTTCTTC.